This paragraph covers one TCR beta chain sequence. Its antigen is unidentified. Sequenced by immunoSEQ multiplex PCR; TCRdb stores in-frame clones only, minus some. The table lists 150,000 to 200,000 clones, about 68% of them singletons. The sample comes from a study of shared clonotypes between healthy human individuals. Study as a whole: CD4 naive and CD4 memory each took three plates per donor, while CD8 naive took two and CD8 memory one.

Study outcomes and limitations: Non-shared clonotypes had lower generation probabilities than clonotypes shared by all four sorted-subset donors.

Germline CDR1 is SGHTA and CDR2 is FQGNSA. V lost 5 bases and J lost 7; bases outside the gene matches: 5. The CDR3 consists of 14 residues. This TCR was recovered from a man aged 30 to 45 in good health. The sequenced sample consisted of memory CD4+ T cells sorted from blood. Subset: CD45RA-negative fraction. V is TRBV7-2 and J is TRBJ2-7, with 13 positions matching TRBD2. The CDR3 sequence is CASSLGLAGAEQYF. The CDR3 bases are TGTGCCAGCAGCCTTGGACTAGCGGGGGCGGAGCAGTACTTC.